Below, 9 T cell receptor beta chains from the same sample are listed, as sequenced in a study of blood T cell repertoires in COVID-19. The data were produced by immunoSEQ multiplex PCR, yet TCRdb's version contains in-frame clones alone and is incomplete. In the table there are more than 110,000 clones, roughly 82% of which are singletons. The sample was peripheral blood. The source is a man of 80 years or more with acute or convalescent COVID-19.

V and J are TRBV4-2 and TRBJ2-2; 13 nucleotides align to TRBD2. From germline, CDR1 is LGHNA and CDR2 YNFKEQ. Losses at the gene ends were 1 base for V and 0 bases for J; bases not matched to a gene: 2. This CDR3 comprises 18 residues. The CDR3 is CASSQATSGGANTGELFF. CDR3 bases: TGTGCCAGCAGCCAAGCTACTAGCGGGGGGGCGAACACCGGGGAGCTGTTTTTT.

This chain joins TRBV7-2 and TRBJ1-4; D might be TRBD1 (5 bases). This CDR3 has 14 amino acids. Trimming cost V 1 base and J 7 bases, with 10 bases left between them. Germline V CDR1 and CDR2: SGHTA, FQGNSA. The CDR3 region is CASSLGTSGEKLFF. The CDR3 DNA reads TGTGCCAGCAGCTTAGGGACATCGGGTGAAAAACTGTTTTTT. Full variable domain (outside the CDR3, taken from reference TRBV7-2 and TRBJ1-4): GAGVSQSPSNKVTEKGKDVELRCDPISGHTALYWYRQSLGQGLEFLIYFQGNSAPDKSGLPSDRFSAERTGGSVSTLTIQRTQQEDSAVYLCASSLGTSGEKLFFGSGTQLSVL.

The CDR3 nucleotides read TGTGCCAGCACCTACCGACAGGGGGCGGGGTCCGGGGAGCTGTTTTTT. It codes for CASTYRQGAGSGELFF. This chain joins TRBV7-9 and TRBJ2-2, with 10 nucleotides matching TRBD1. Germline assignment: CDR1 SEHNR and CDR2 FQNEAQ (reference sequence). V lost 7 bases, J lost 6 bases, and 11 bases stayed unmatched. CDR3 size: 16 residues.

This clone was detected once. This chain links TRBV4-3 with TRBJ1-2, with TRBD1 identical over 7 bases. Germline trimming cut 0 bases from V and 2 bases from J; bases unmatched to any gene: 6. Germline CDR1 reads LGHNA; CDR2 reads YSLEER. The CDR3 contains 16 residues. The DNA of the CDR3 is TGCGCCAGCAGCCAAGATATGGGCAGGGGGAACTATGGCTACACCTTC. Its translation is CASSQDMGRGNYGYTF.

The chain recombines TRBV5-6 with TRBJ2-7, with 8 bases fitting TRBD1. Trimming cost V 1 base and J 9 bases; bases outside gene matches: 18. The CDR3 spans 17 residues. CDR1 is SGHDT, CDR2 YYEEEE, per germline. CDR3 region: CASSLKGDGQGHTGQYF. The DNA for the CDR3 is TGTGCCAGCAGCTTGAAGGGTGACGGACAGGGTCATACGGGGCAGTACTTC.

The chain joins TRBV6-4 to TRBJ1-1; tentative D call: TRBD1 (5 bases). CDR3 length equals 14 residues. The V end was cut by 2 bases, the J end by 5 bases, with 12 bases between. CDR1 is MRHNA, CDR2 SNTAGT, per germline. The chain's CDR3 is CASSDPQGWTEAFF. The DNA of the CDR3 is TGTGCCAGCAGTGACCCCCAGGGCTGGACTGAAGCTTTCTTT.

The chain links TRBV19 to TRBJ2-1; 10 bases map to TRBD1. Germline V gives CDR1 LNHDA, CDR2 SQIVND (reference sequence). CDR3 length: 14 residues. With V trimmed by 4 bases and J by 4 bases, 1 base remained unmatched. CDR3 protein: CASSKDRGYNEQFF. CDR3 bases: TGTGCCAGTAGTAAGGACAGGGGGTACAATGAGCAGTTCTTC.

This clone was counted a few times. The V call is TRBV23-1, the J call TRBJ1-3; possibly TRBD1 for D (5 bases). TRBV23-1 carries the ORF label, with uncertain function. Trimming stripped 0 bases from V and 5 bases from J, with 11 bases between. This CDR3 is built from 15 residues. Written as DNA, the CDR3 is TGCGCCAGCAGTCAATCGGGGGGGGGTAGAAACACCATATATTTT. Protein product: CASSQSGGGRNTIYF.

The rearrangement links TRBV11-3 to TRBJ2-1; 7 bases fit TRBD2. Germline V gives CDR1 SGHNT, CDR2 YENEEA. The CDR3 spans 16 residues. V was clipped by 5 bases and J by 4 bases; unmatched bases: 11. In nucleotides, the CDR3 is TGTGCCAGCAGCCAAGCGGGACTAACTAGTTACAATGAGCAGTTCTTC. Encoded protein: CASSQAGLTSYNEQFF.